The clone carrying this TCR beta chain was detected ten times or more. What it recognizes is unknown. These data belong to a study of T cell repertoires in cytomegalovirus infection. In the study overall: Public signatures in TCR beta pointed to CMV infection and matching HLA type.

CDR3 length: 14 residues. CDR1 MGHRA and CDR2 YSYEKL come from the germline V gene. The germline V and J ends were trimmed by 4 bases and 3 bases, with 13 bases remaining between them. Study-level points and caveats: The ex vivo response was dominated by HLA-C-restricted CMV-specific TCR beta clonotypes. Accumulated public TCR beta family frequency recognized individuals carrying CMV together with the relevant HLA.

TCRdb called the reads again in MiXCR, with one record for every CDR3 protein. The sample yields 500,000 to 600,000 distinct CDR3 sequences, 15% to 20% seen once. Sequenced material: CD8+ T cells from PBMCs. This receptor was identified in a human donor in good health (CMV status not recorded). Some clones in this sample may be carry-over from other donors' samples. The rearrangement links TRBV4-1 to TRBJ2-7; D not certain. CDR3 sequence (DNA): TGCGCCAGCAGCCTTAAGTCCTCGGACTACGAGCAGTACTTC. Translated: CASSLKSSDYEQYF.